Presented here are 2 T cell receptor beta chains from one specimen sequenced in a study of blood T cell repertoires in COVID-19 (dated by TCRdb to about 2020). The protocol used for the library was the immunoSEQ multiplex PCR assay. TCRdb took over this immuneACCESS table, retaining in-frame rearrangements with V and J assigned. Such tables are incomplete; in checked studies, under half of the missing clones stem from an unresolved V gene, and the remainder is unexplained. The sample profile shows roughly 140,000 clones; about four fifths of them were found once. Of the sample, 6% to 7.5% is held by the ten largest clones. What was sequenced was peripheral blood. The receptors shown here come from a human donor in a cohort sampled during active COVID-19.

This chain connects TRBV3-1 (or the pseudogene TRBV3-2) to TRBJ1-1, with D possibly matching TRBD1 (5 bases). V lost 1 base and J lost 4, with 7 bases in between. This CDR3 is built from 13 residues. Per germline, CDR1 LGHDT and CDR2 YNNKEL (reference sequence). The CDR3 coding sequence is TGTGCCAGCAGCCAAGTCAGGGCCACTGAAGCTTTCTTT. Translating it yields CASSQVRATEAFF.

In its sample, this clone was seen a few times. The chain has TRBV4-2 and TRBJ1-2; D might be TRBD1 (5 bases). Trimming cost V 0 bases and J 6 bases, with 17 bases left between them. CDR3 length: 16 residues. In germline, CDR1 is LGHNA, CDR2 YNFKEQ. CDR3: CASSQDWRGDLNGYTF. The DNA for the CDR3 is TGTGCCAGCAGCCAAGATTGGCGGGGGGACCTGAATGGCTACACCTTC.